The rows below give T cell receptor beta chains drawn from one sample of a study of radiotherapy plus CTLA-4 blockade in lung cancer. This table comes from immunoSEQ multiplex PCR, and its TCRdb copy is limited to in-frame clones, with some not included. The sample has roughly 90,000 clones, about 78% seen once; the top ten hold 3.5% to 4.5%. The sample consisted of peripheral blood, taken from a patient treated with radiotherapy plus ipilimumab. The receptors stem from a human donor with non-small cell lung cancer who had a partial response to radiotherapy plus ipilimumab. Some clones in this sample may be carry-over from other donors' samples. Each CDR3 is given with its conserved first and last residue. Fields, in order: J gene, clone size, D gene, V gene, CDR3 DNA, CDR3 protein. A D gene is named only where the DNA matches it firmly. The size field is filled for only some rows; it gives once, few, many or a size class.

J gene: TRBJ2-2; clone size: NA; D gene: NA; V gene: TRBV2; CDR3 DNA: TGTGCCAGCTGTGGTAGCGAGAAGAACACCGGGGAGCTGTTTTTT; CDR3 protein: CASCGSEKNTGELFF
J gene: TRBJ2-3; clone size: NA; D gene: TRBD2; V gene: TRBV5-1; CDR3 DNA: TGCGCCAGCAGCTCGGAAGGACTAGGCACAGATACGCAGTATTTT; CDR3 protein: CASSSEGLGTDTQYF
J gene: TRBJ2-7; clone size: NA; D gene: TRBD1; V gene: TRBV5-1; CDR3 DNA: TGCGCCAGCAGCTTGGCCCCGGGACAGGGGGCCTACGAGCAGTACTTC; CDR3 protein: CASSLAPGQGAYEQYF
J gene: TRBJ1-5; clone size: once; D gene: NA; V gene: TRBV5-1; CDR3 DNA: TGCGCCAGCAGCTTGGCCGCAGGGAGGAATCAGCCCCAGCATTTT; CDR3 protein: CASSLAAGRNQPQHF
J gene: TRBJ2-3; clone size: NA; D gene: TRBD2; V gene: TRBV7-6; CDR3 DNA: TGTGCCAGCAGCCCACCGAGCGGGAGTGGGAGGGATACGCAGTATTTT; CDR3 protein: CASSPPSGSGRDTQYF
J gene: TRBJ2-5; clone size: NA; D gene: NA; V gene: TRBV7-9; CDR3 DNA: TGTGCCAGCAGCTTAAGGTTCGGTGGGGGGGCACAAGAGACCCAGTACTTC; CDR3 protein: CASSLRFGGGAQETQYF
J gene: TRBJ1-6; clone size: NA; D gene: NA; V gene: TRBV7-2; CDR3 DNA: TGTGCCAGCAGCTTAAGCTCTAGCTCCTATAATTCACCCCTCCACTTT; CDR3 protein: CASSLSSSSYNSPLHF
J gene: TRBJ2-1; clone size: NA; D gene: NA; V gene: TRBV7-5; CDR3 DNA: TGTGCCAGAAGCTTAAGTAGCGGGAGTATGGATGAGCAGTTCTTC; CDR3 protein: CARSLSSGSMDEQFF
J gene: TRBJ2-1; clone size: NA; D gene: TRBD2; V gene: TRBV5-6; CDR3 DNA: TGTGCCAGCAGCTTGACTCATCTAGCGGGGGACGGGGAGCAGTTCTTC; CDR3 protein: CASSLTHLAGDGEQFF
J gene: TRBJ2-2; clone size: NA; D gene: NA; V gene: TRBV7-2; CDR3 DNA: TGTGCCAGCAGCTTAGTAGGTGGGGGCAAGACCGGGGAGCTGTTTTTT; CDR3 protein: CASSLVGGGKTGELFF
J gene: TRBJ2-7; clone size: NA; D gene: TRBD2; V gene: TRBV5-1; CDR3 DNA: TGCGCCAGCAGGTCCGGACTAGCGACTTTTACAACGCCCTACGAGCAGTACTTC; CDR3 protein: CASRSGLATFTTPYEQYF
J gene: TRBJ1-1; clone size: few; D gene: TRBD1; V gene: TRBV30; CDR3 DNA: TGTGCCTGTGACAGGGGATTGAACACTGAAGCTTTCTTT; CDR3 protein: CACDRGLNTEAFF
J gene: TRBJ2-2; clone size: NA; D gene: TRBD2; V gene: TRBV19; CDR3 DNA: TGTGCCAGTAGTAACCGACTAGCTCGGGTGGCCGGGGAGCTGTTTTTT; CDR3 protein: CASSNRLARVAGELFF
J gene: TRBJ2-3; clone size: NA; D gene: TRBD2; V gene: TRBV11-3; CDR3 DNA: TGTGCCAGCAGCTTACTAGCGGGGGGGCCGGCTACGCAGTATTTT; CDR3 protein: CASSLLAGGPATQYF
J gene: TRBJ1-1; clone size: NA; D gene: NA; V gene: TRBV4-2; CDR3 DNA: TGTGCCAGCAGCCAAGGGCACGGAGGACTTAACACTGAAGCTTTCTTT; CDR3 protein: CASSQGHGGLNTEAFF
J gene: TRBJ2-1; clone size: NA; D gene: TRBD1; V gene: TRBV19; CDR3 DNA: TGTGCCAGTAGGCCCGGGACAGGGGGCTACAATGAGCAGTTCTTC; CDR3 protein: CASRPGTGGYNEQFF
J gene: TRBJ2-3; clone size: NA; D gene: NA; V gene: TRBV11-3; CDR3 DNA: TGTGCCAGCAGTTCAGACTGGGCAGGGGGGCGGACAGATACGCAGTATTTT; CDR3 protein: CASSSDWAGGRTDTQYF
J gene: TRBJ2-7; clone size: NA; D gene: TRBD1; V gene: TRBV6-1; CDR3 DNA: TGTGCCAGCAGTGAATGGACAGGGGGCTACGAGCAGTACTTC; CDR3 protein: CASSEWTGGYEQYF
J gene: TRBJ2-1; clone size: NA; D gene: NA; V gene: TRBV10-3; CDR3 DNA: TGTGCCATCAGTGGTACCGGGACACCTAGGGATGAGCAGTTCTTC; CDR3 protein: CAISGTGTPRDEQFF
J gene: TRBJ2-3; clone size: NA; D gene: NA; V gene: TRBV9; CDR3 DNA: TGTGCCAGCAGCGTACAAGGAGGGGAGAGCACAGATACGCAGTATTTT; CDR3 protein: CASSVQGGESTDTQYF